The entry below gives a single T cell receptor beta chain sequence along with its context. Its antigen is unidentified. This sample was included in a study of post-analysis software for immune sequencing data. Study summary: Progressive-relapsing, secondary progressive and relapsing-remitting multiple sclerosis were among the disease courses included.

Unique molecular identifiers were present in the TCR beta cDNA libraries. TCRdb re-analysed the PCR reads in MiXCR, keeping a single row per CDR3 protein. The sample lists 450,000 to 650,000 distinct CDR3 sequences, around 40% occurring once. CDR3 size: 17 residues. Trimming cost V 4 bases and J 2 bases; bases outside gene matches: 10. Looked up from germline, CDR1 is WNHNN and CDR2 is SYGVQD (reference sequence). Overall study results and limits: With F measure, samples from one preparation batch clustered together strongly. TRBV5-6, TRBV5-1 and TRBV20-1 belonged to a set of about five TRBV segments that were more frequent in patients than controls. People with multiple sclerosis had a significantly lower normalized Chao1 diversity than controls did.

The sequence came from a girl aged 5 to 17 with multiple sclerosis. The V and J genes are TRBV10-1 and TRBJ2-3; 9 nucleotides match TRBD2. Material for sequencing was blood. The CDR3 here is CASSVPVAGANTDTQYF. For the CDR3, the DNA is TGCGCCAGCAGTGTCCCCGTAGCGGGAGCGAACACAGATACGCAGTATTTT.